This TCR beta chain comes out of a study of blood T cell repertoires in COVID-19. Study as a whole: Both acute and convalescent COVID-19 samples were obtained from the United States, Italy and Spain. PBMCs, B-cell-depleted T cells, or T cells provided the cDNA or gDNA that made up the material.

V lost 4 bases, J lost 3 bases, and 8 bases stayed unmatched. This CDR3 has 15 amino acids. Germline V gives CDR1 SGHVS, CDR2 FQNEAQ. In the authors' methods: How many nucleated cells were present was estimated from reference gene primer amplification. The repertoire was sequenced with immunoSEQ multiplex PCR; TCRdb's copy has only in-frame clones and lacks some. The V and J calls and clone size are taken from that table; D and trimming were inferred from the DNA. Of around 170,000 clones listed, roughly four fifths are singletons. Sequences were obtained from peripheral blood. This receptor was identified in a woman aged 40 to 50 with acute or convalescent COVID-19. The rearrangement joins TRBV7-8 to TRBJ2-5, with 7 bases that match TRBD1. CDR3: CASSSTGAAKETQYF. The CDR3 bases are TGTGCCAGCAGCTCTACAGGGGCCGCGAAAGAGACCCAGTACTTC.